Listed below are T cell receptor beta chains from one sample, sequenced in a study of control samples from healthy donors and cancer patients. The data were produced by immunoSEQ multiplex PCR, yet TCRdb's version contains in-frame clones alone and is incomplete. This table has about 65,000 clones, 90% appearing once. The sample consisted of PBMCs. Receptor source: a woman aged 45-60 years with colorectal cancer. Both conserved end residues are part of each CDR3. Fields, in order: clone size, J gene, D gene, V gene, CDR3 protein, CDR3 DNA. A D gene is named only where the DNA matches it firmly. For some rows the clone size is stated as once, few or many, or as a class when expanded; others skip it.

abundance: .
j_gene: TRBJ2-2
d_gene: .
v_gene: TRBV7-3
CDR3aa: CASSLLGGNTGELFF
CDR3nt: TGTGCCAGCAGCTTACTAGGGGGTAACACCGGGGAGCTGTTTTTT

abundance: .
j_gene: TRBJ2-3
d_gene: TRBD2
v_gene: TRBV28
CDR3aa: CASSFPSGKPLGTQYF
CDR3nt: TGTGCCAGCAGTTTCCCTAGCGGTAAACCTCTGGGGACGCAGTATTTT

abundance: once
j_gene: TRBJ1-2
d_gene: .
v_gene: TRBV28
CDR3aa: CATTSQGGIKGGYGYTF
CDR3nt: TGTGCCACCACTTCTCAAGGGGGAATTAAGGGCGGCTATGGCTACACCTTC

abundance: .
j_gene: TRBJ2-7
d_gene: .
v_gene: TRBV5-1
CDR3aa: CASSRSRIGTPISYEQYF
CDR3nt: TGCGCCAGCAGCCGTTCCCGAATCGGGACTCCCATCTCCTACGAGCAGTACTTC

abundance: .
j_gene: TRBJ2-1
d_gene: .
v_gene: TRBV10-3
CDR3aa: CATLQGRESYNEQFF
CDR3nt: TGTGCCACCCTTCAAGGAAGAGAGTCCTACAATGAGCAGTTCTTC

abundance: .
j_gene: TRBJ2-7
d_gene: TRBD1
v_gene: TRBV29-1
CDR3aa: CSAGTGYYEQYF
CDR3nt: TGCAGCGCCGGGACAGGGTATTACGAGCAGTACTTC

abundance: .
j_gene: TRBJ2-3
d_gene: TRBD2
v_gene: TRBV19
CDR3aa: CATTATSGRAISITDTQYF
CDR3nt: TGTGCCACCACCGCGACTAGCGGGAGGGCCATATCTATTACAGATACGCAGTATTTT

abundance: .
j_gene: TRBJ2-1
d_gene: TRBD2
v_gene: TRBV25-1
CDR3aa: CASSEGGSGNEQFF
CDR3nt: TGTGCCAGCAGTGAGGGAGGGAGTGGCAATGAGCAGTTCTTC

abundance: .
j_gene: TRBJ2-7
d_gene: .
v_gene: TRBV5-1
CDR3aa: CASSPLGGPNYEQYF
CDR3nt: TGCGCCAGCAGCCCCCTGGGGGGCCCGAACTACGAGCAGTACTTC

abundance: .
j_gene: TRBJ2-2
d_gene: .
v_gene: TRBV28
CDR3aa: CASSLYGNTGELFF
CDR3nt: TGTGCCAGCAGTTTATACGGGAACACCGGGGAGCTGTTTTTT

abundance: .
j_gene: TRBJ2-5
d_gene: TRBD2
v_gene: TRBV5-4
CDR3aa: CASSLLAGEGETQYF
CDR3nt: TGTGCCAGCAGCTTACTCGCGGGGGAAGGAGAGACCCAGTACTTC

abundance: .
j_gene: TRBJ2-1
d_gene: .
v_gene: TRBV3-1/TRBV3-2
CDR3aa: CASSQAGETNEQFF
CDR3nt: TGTGCCAGCAGCCAAGCAGGGGAGACGAATGAGCAGTTCTTC

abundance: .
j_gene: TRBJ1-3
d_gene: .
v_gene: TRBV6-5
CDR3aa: CASSYEGGVSGNTIYF
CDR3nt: TGTGCCAGCAGTTACGAAGGCGGAGTCTCTGGAAACACCATATATTTT

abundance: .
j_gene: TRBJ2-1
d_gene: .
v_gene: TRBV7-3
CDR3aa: CASSPSGPQDEQFF
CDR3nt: TGTGCCAGCAGCCCCTCGGGCCCTCAGGATGAGCAGTTCTTC

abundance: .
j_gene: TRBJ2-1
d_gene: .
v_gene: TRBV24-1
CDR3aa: CATSDPRGGTYNEQFF
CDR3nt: TGTGCCACCAGTGACCCGAGAGGGGGGACCTACAATGAGCAGTTCTTC

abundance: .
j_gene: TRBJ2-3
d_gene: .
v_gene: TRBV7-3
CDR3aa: CASSAQVGITDTQYF
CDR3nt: TGTGCCAGCAGCGCCCAAGTGGGGATCACAGATACGCAGTATTTT

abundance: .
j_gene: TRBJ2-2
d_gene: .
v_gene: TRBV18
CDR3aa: CASSSIDVTGELFF
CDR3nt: TGTGCCAGCTCGTCAATAGACGTAACCGGGGAGCTGTTTTTT

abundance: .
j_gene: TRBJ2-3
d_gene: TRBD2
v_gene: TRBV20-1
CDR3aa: CSASKRKAGGSTDTQYF
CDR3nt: TGCAGTGCTAGTAAGAGGAAAGCGGGGGGGAGCACAGATACGCAGTATTTT

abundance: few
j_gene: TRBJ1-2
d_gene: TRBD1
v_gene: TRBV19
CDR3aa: CASSTSRRQGRYGYTF
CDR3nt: TGTGCCAGTAGTACGTCCCGCCGACAGGGCCGATATGGCTACACCTTC

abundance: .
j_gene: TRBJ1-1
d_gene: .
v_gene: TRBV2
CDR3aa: CASSESDSWNTEAFF
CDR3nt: TGTGCCAGCAGTGAGTCAGACAGCTGGAACACTGAAGCTTTCTTT

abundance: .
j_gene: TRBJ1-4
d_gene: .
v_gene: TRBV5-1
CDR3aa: CASSLAGEDDEKLFF
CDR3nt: TGCGCCAGCAGCTTGGCCGGGGAGGATGATGAAAAACTGTTTTTT

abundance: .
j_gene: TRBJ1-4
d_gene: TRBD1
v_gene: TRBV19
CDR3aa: CASSPRGQGGEKLFF
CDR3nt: TGTGCCAGTAGTCCCCGGGGACAGGGTGGGGAAAAACTGTTTTTT

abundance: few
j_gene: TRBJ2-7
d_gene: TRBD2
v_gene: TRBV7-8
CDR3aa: CASSLLESSGDLYEQYF
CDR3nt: TGTGCCAGCAGCTTATTAGAATCTAGCGGAGACCTGTACGAGCAGTACTTC

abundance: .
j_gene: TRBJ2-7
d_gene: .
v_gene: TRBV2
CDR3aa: CASSEAPGGHYEQYF
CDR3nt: TGTGCCAGCAGTGAAGCGCCCGGGGGCCATTACGAGCAGTACTTC

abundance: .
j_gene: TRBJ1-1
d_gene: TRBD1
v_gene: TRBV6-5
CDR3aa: CASSKGQDTEAFF
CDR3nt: TGTGCCAGCAGTAAGGGACAGGACACTGAAGCTTTCTTT

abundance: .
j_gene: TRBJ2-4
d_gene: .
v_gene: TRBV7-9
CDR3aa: CASSLNSGTDRLAKNIQYF
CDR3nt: TGTGCCAGCAGCTTAAACTCCGGGACGGACCGACTAGCCAAAAACATTCAGTACTTC

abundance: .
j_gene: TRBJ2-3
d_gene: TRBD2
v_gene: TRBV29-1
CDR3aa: CSVVPSGRPGPDTQYF
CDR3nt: TGCAGCGTTGTCCCTAGCGGGAGGCCGGGGCCAGATACGCAGTATTTT

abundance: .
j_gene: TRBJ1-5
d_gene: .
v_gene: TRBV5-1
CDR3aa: CASSLAVGNQPQHF
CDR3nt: TGCGCCAGCAGCTTGGCAGTAGGCAATCAGCCCCAGCATTTT

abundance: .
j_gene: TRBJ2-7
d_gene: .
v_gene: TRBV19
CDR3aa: CASSIGGYYEQYF
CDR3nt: TGTGCCAGTAGTATCGGTGGTTACTACGAGCAGTACTTC

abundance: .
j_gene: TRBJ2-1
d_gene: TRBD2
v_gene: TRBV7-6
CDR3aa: CASSLGAGGSYNEQFF
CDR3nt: TGTGCCAGCAGCTTAGGGGCGGGAGGGTCCTACAATGAGCAGTTCTTC

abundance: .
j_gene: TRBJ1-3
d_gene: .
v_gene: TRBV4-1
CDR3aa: CASSQDPSGRRVIIGNTIYF
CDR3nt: TGCGCCAGCAGCCAAGATCCGTCCGGGCGCAGGGTGATTATAGGAAACACCATATATTTT

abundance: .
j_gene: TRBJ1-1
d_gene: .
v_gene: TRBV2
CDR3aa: CASSRDGWAANTEAFF
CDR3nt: TGTGCCAGCAGTAGGGATGGTTGGGCTGCTAACACTGAAGCTTTCTTT

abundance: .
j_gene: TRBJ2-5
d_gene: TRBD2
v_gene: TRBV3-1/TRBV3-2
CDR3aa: CASSRGLAEETQYF
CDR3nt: TGTGCCAGCAGCCGTGGACTAGCGGAAGAGACCCAGTACTTC

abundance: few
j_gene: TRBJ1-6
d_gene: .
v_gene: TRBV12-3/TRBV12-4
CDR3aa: CASSPGDHSPLHF
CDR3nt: TGTGCCAGCAGCCCAGGGGATCATTCACCCCTCCACTTT

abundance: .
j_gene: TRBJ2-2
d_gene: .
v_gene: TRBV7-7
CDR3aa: CASSLGRGNTGELFF
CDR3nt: TGTGCTAGCAGCTTAGGACGGGGGAACACCGGGGAGCTGTTTTTT

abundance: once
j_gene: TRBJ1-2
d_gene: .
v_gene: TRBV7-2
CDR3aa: CASSFSLGELYGYTF
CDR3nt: TGTGCCAGCAGCTTCAGCTTGGGGGAGCTCTATGGCTACACCTTC

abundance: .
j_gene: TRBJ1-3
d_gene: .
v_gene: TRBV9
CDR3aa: CASSVDGLRENTIYF
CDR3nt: TGTGCCAGCAGCGTAGATGGACTTAGGGAAAACACCATATATTTT

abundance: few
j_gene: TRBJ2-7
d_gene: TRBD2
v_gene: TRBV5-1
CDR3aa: CASSLRLASSYEQYF
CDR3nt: TGCGCCAGCAGCCTGCGACTAGCGAGCTCCTACGAGCAGTACTTC

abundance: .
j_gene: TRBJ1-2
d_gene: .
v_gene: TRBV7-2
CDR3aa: CASSLRTAYGYTF
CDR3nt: TGTGCCAGCAGCTTACGGACGGCCTATGGCTACACCTTC

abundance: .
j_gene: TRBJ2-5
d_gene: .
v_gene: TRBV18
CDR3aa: CASSMQGETQYF
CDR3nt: TGTGCCAGCTCAATGCAGGGGGAGACCCAGTACTTC

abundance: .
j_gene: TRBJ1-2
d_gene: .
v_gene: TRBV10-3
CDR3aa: CAIAAGNYGYTF
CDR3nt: TGTGCCATCGCGGCGGGGAACTATGGCTACACCTTC

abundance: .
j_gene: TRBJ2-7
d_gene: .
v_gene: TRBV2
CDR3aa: CASSDTGSYEQYF
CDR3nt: TGTGCCAGCAGTGACACAGGGAGCTACGAGCAGTACTTC

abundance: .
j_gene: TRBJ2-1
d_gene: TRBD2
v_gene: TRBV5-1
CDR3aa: CASSTGDLAGAGNEQFF
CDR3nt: TGCGCCAGCAGTACAGGGGATTTAGCGGGAGCAGGAAATGAGCAGTTCTTC

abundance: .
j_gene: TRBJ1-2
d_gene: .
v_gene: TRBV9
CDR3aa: CASSVAAAGANYGYTF
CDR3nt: TGTGCCAGCAGCGTAGCGGCAGCAGGCGCTAACTATGGCTACACCTTC

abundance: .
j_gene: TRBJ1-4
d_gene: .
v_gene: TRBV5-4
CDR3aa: CASSATSATNEKLFF
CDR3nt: TGTGCCAGCAGCGCCACAAGTGCAACTAATGAAAAACTGTTTTTT

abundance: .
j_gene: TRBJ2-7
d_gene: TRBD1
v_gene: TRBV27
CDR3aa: CASTATGAPNEQYF
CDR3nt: TGTGCCAGCACGGCGACAGGGGCCCCGAACGAGCAGTACTTC

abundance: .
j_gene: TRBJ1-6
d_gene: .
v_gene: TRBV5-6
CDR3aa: CASTPPGGVNSPLHF
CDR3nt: TGTGCCAGCACCCCGCCCGGGGGCGTCAATTCACCCCTCCACTTT

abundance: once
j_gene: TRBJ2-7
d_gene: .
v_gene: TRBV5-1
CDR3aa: CASSLAGALPLYYEQYF
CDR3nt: TGCGCCAGCAGCTTGGCCGGAGCGTTACCCCTCTACTACGAGCAGTACTTC

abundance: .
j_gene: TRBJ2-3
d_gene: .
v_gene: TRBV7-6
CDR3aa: CASSLGRADTQYF
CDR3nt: TGTGCCAGCAGCCTGGGCAGGGCAGATACGCAGTATTTT

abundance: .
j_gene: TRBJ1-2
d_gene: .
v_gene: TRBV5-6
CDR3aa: CASSSGDLFVVPNYGYTF
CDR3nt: TGTGCCAGCAGCTCGGGGGACTTGTTCGTCGTCCCTAACTATGGCTACACCTTC

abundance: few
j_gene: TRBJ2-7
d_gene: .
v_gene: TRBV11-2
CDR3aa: CASSLGGRNYEQYF
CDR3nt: TGTGCCAGCAGCTTAGGCGGACGGAATTACGAGCAGTACTTC

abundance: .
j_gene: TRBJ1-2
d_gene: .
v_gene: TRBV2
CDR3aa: CASSTGTYGYTF
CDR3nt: TGTGCCAGCAGTACAGGTACCTATGGCTACACCTTC

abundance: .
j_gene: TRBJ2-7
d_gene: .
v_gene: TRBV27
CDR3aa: CASSLLGGTDHYEQYF
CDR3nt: TGTGCCAGCAGTTTATTAGGCGGGACAGATCACTACGAGCAGTACTTC